These T cell receptor beta chains were read from a single sample in a study of cytomegalovirus exposure and HLA in healthy donors. Assay: immunoSEQ multiplex PCR; the TCRdb copy retains only in-frame clones and omits some. The sample includes 80,000 to 100,000 clones, roughly three quarters of them seen just once. Sample: PBMCs. The receptors derive from a male donor in good health and CMV-seropositive. Both conserved end residues are part of each CDR3. The D gene is left open where the match is weak. The size field is filled for only some rows; it gives once, few, many or a size class.

CDR3 protein: CASSFRGNEQFF; CDR3 DNA: TGTGCCAGCAGTTTCAGAGGGAATGAGCAGTTCTTC; clone size: .; D gene: .; J gene: TRBJ2-1; V gene: TRBV27
CDR3 protein: CASSFASPAQYF; CDR3 DNA: TGTGCCAGCAGCTTCGCGTCTCCGGCCCAGTACTTC; clone size: .; D gene: .; J gene: TRBJ2-5; V gene: TRBV7-9
CDR3 protein: CASSQDGGYTEAFF; CDR3 DNA: TGTGCCAGCAGCCAAGATGGGGGGTACACTGAAGCTTTCTTT; clone size: .; D gene: .; J gene: TRBJ1-1; V gene: TRBV14
CDR3 protein: CASSEAKQGFNQPQHF; CDR3 DNA: TGTGCCAGCAGTGAAGCAAAACAGGGGTTCAATCAGCCCCAGCATTTT; clone size: once; D gene: TRBD1; J gene: TRBJ1-5; V gene: TRBV25-1
CDR3 protein: CAWRGTGLNYGYTF; CDR3 DNA: TGTGCCTGGAGGGGGACAGGGCTAAACTATGGCTACACCTTC; clone size: .; D gene: TRBD1; J gene: TRBJ1-2; V gene: TRBV30
CDR3 protein: CASRPGHVYTEAFF; CDR3 DNA: TGTGCCAGCAGGCCGGGACACGTTTACACTGAAGCTTTCTTT; clone size: .; D gene: .; J gene: TRBJ1-1; V gene: TRBV9
CDR3 protein: CSVGQGGTYGYTF; CDR3 DNA: TGCAGCGTTGGACAGGGGGGGACATATGGCTACACCTTC; clone size: .; D gene: TRBD1; J gene: TRBJ1-2; V gene: TRBV29-1
CDR3 protein: CASSEQTMTKNIQYF; CDR3 DNA: TGTGCCAGCAGTGAGCAGACAATGACCAAAAACATTCAGTACTTC; clone size: .; D gene: .; J gene: TRBJ2-4; V gene: TRBV25-1
CDR3 protein: CASSDREDNSPLHF; CDR3 DNA: TGTGCCAGCAGCGATAGGGAGGATAATTCACCCCTCCACTTT; clone size: few; D gene: .; J gene: TRBJ1-6; V gene: TRBV27
CDR3 protein: CASSSGSRAREQYF; CDR3 DNA: TGTGCCAGCAGCTCAGGTAGTCGCGCTCGGGAGCAGTACTTC; clone size: few; D gene: .; J gene: TRBJ2-7; V gene: TRBV5-4
CDR3 protein: CASSLGDRDSYEQYF; CDR3 DNA: TGCGCCAGCAGCTTGGGGGACAGGGACTCCTACGAGCAGTACTTC; clone size: .; D gene: TRBD1; J gene: TRBJ2-7; V gene: TRBV5-1
CDR3 protein: CASTAGAGGRETQYF; CDR3 DNA: TGCGCCAGCACGGCCGGCGCAGGGGGAAGAGAGACCCAGTACTTC; clone size: .; D gene: TRBD1; J gene: TRBJ2-5; V gene: TRBV5-1
CDR3 protein: CSSSRRTGTATNEKLFF; CDR3 DNA: TGTTCCAGCAGTCGTAGAACCGGGACAGCAACTAATGAAAAACTGTTTTTT; clone size: .; D gene: TRBD1; J gene: TRBJ1-4; V gene: TRBV7-9
CDR3 protein: CATSRDLFGGVIQYF; CDR3 DNA: TGTGCCACCAGCAGAGATTTATTCGGGGGGGTCATTCAGTACTTC; clone size: once; D gene: TRBD2; J gene: TRBJ2-4; V gene: TRBV15
CDR3 protein: CASGPPEGTASNEQFF; CDR3 DNA: TGTGCTAGTGGTCCTCCGGAGGGGACAGCATCCAATGAGCAGTTCTTC; clone size: .; D gene: .; J gene: TRBJ2-1; V gene: TRBV12-5
CDR3 protein: CASSIDSTQNTEAFF; CDR3 DNA: TGTGCCAGCAGTATTGACAGTACCCAGAACACTGAAGCTTTCTTT; clone size: .; D gene: .; J gene: TRBJ1-1; V gene: TRBV9
CDR3 protein: CASSLKGAGTGELFF; CDR3 DNA: TGTGCCAGCAGCTTAAAGGGGGCAGGGACCGGGGAGCTGTTTTTT; clone size: .; D gene: TRBD1; J gene: TRBJ2-2; V gene: TRBV13
CDR3 protein: CASSRRTMNTEAFF; CDR3 DNA: TGTGCCAGCAGCCGCAGAACGATGAACACTGAAGCTTTCTTT; clone size: once; D gene: .; J gene: TRBJ1-1; V gene: TRBV6-5
CDR3 protein: CATSSPGQGRKTQYF; CDR3 DNA: TGTGCCACCAGCAGCCCGGGACAGGGTAGGAAGACCCAGTACTTC; clone size: once; D gene: TRBD1; J gene: TRBJ2-5; V gene: TRBV15
CDR3 protein: CAWSLAAYEQYF; CDR3 DNA: TGTGCCTGGAGTCTAGCGGCCTACGAGCAGTACTTC; clone size: .; D gene: TRBD2; J gene: TRBJ2-7; V gene: TRBV30
CDR3 protein: CASSEVVGGGLYNEQFF; CDR3 DNA: TGTGCCAGCAGTGAAGTGGTAGGGGGGGGACTTTACAATGAGCAGTTCTTC; clone size: .; D gene: .; J gene: TRBJ2-1; V gene: TRBV2
CDR3 protein: CASSKGQGYYEQYF; CDR3 DNA: TGTGCCAGCAGCAAGGGACAGGGGTACTACGAGCAGTACTTC; clone size: .; D gene: TRBD1; J gene: TRBJ2-7; V gene: TRBV5-8
CDR3 protein: CASSEFPRKGVNEQYF; CDR3 DNA: TGTGCCAGCAGTGAATTCCCTCGGAAAGGGGTGAACGAGCAGTACTTC; clone size: .; D gene: .; J gene: TRBJ2-7; V gene: TRBV6-1
CDR3 protein: CASSYGQGDYGYTF; CDR3 DNA: TGCGCCAGCAGCTACGGACAGGGGGACTATGGCTACACCTTC; clone size: .; D gene: TRBD1; J gene: TRBJ1-2; V gene: TRBV5-1
CDR3 protein: CASSDSEGRSLHF; CDR3 DNA: TGTGCCAGCAGTGACTCGGAGGGAAGGTCCCTCCACTTT; clone size: .; D gene: .; J gene: TRBJ1-6; V gene: TRBV6-4
CDR3 protein: CASSYSFAQGNYEQYF; CDR3 DNA: TGTGCCAGCAGTTACTCCTTCGCACAGGGAAACTACGAGCAGTACTTC; clone size: .; D gene: .; J gene: TRBJ2-7; V gene: TRBV6-5
CDR3 protein: CASRRWTGKLFF; CDR3 DNA: TGTGCCAGCAGACGCTGGACAGGGAAACTGTTTTTT; clone size: few; D gene: TRBD1; J gene: TRBJ1-4; V gene: TRBV2
CDR3 protein: CASSSTGLAARTQYF; CDR3 DNA: TGTGCCAGCAGCTCCACGGGGCTAGCGGCCAGGACCCAGTACTTC; clone size: .; D gene: TRBD2; J gene: TRBJ2-5; V gene: TRBV7-2
CDR3 protein: CASSAGTGGTGNTIYF; CDR3 DNA: TGTGCCAGTAGCGCCGGGACAGGGGGAACTGGAAACACCATATATTTT; clone size: .; D gene: TRBD1; J gene: TRBJ1-3; V gene: TRBV19
CDR3 protein: CASTRQLNTEAFF; CDR3 DNA: TGCGCCAGCACCCGACAGTTGAACACTGAAGCTTTCTTT; clone size: .; D gene: .; J gene: TRBJ1-1; V gene: TRBV4-3
CDR3 protein: CASSYSGSSTDTQYF; CDR3 DNA: TGTGCCAGCAGCTACTCCGGGAGCTCCACAGATACGCAGTATTTT; clone size: .; D gene: .; J gene: TRBJ2-3; V gene: TRBV7-9
CDR3 protein: CASSTGAGGAFF; CDR3 DNA: TGCGCCAGCAGCACTGGGGCAGGGGGGGCTTTCTTT; clone size: .; D gene: TRBD1; J gene: TRBJ1-1; V gene: TRBV5-1
CDR3 protein: CASSQTGGTNEQFF; CDR3 DNA: TGTGCCAGCAGCCAAACGGGGGGAACCAATGAGCAGTTCTTC; clone size: few; D gene: TRBD2; J gene: TRBJ2-1; V gene: TRBV6-5
CDR3 protein: CASSADRAYGYTF; CDR3 DNA: TGTGCCAGCAGCGCGGACAGGGCCTATGGCTACACCTTC; clone size: .; D gene: TRBD1; J gene: TRBJ1-2; V gene: TRBV7-2
CDR3 protein: CASSRQGIGEKLFF; CDR3 DNA: TGCGCCAGCAGCAGGCAGGGGATCGGCGAAAAACTGTTTTTT; clone size: few; D gene: .; J gene: TRBJ1-4; V gene: TRBV5-1
CDR3 protein: CASTTVAGVSPLHF; CDR3 DNA: TGTGCCAGCACGACGGTGGCAGGGGTTTCACCCCTCCACTTT; clone size: .; D gene: .; J gene: TRBJ1-6; V gene: TRBV14
CDR3 protein: CATSSDRGLVKAFF; CDR3 DNA: TGTGCCACCAGCAGCGACAGGGGGCTTGTGAAGGCTTTCTTT; clone size: .; D gene: TRBD1; J gene: TRBJ1-1; V gene: TRBV15
CDR3 protein: CATLDRENEKLFF; CDR3 DNA: TGTGCCACCCTCGACAGGGAGAATGAAAAACTGTTTTTT; clone size: many; D gene: TRBD1; J gene: TRBJ1-4; V gene: TRBV6-1
CDR3 protein: CASSQASGNTIYF; CDR3 DNA: TGTGCCAGCAGTCAGGCCTCTGGAAACACCATATATTTT; clone size: once; D gene: .; J gene: TRBJ1-3; V gene: TRBV25-1
CDR3 protein: CASSLALVMNTEAFF; CDR3 DNA: TGTGCCAGCAGCTTAGCTCTAGTAATGAACACTGAAGCTTTCTTT; clone size: .; D gene: .; J gene: TRBJ1-1; V gene: TRBV7-8
CDR3 protein: CSVEERGGSTDTQYF; CDR3 DNA: TGCAGCGTTGAGGAGCGCGGGGGAAGCACAGATACGCAGTATTTT; clone size: once; D gene: TRBD2; J gene: TRBJ2-3; V gene: TRBV29-1
CDR3 protein: CASMTGDSTDTQYF; CDR3 DNA: TGTGCCAGCATGACAGGGGATAGCACAGATACGCAGTATTTT; clone size: .; D gene: TRBD1; J gene: TRBJ2-3; V gene: TRBV6-1
CDR3 protein: CASSPGETFAYYEQYF; CDR3 DNA: TGCGCCAGCAGCCCCGGGGAAACTTTCGCCTACTACGAGCAGTACTTC; clone size: .; D gene: .; J gene: TRBJ2-7; V gene: TRBV5-1
CDR3 protein: CASSERGEQYF; CDR3 DNA: TGTGCCAGCAGTGAACGCGGCGAGCAGTACTTC; clone size: .; D gene: .; J gene: TRBJ2-7; V gene: TRBV2
CDR3 protein: CSARVRAVMVF; CDR3 DNA: TGCAGTGCTAGGGTTCGTGCAGTAATGGTCTTC; clone size: .; D gene: .; J gene: TRBJ2-7; V gene: TRBV20-1
CDR3 protein: CASSLLGTQNTEAFF; CDR3 DNA: TGCGCCAGCAGCTTGCTAGGCACGCAGAACACTGAAGCTTTCTTT; clone size: few; D gene: .; J gene: TRBJ1-1; V gene: TRBV5-1
CDR3 protein: CASSQDRAHNSNQPQHF; CDR3 DNA: TGCGCCAGCAGCCAAGACAGGGCCCACAATAGCAATCAGCCCCAGCATTTT; clone size: .; D gene: .; J gene: TRBJ1-5; V gene: TRBV4-3
CDR3 protein: CASSDGTLRTDTQYF; CDR3 DNA: TGTGCCAGTAGTGACGGGACTCTCCGCACAGATACGCAGTATTTT; clone size: .; D gene: .; J gene: TRBJ2-3; V gene: TRBV19
CDR3 protein: CASSEGRRGGTEAFF; CDR3 DNA: TGTGCCAGCAGTGAAGGACGCCGGGGGGGGACTGAAGCTTTCTTT; clone size: .; D gene: .; J gene: TRBJ1-1; V gene: TRBV6-1
CDR3 protein: CASSSVNSPLHF; CDR3 DNA: TGTGCCAGCAGTTCCGTTAATTCACCCCTCCACTTT; clone size: .; D gene: .; J gene: TRBJ1-6; V gene: TRBV27
CDR3 protein: CASSFYTGGNEQYF; CDR3 DNA: TGTGCCAGCAGCTTTTACACAGGGGGCAACGAGCAGTACTTC; clone size: .; D gene: TRBD1; J gene: TRBJ2-7; V gene: TRBV5-4
CDR3 protein: CASSYPGTGKTEAFF; CDR3 DNA: TGTGCCAGCAGTTACCCCGGGACAGGGAAAACTGAAGCTTTCTTT; clone size: .; D gene: TRBD1; J gene: TRBJ1-1; V gene: TRBV6-6
CDR3 protein: CASSPRDRDGQPQHF; CDR3 DNA: TGTGCCAGCTCCCCCCGGGACAGGGATGGTCAGCCCCAGCATTTT; clone size: .; D gene: TRBD1; J gene: TRBJ1-5; V gene: TRBV18